The T cell receptor beta chain described here comes from a study of cytomegalovirus exposure and HLA in healthy donors. General observations from the study: Roughly even sequencing depth across donors was the assumption behind the presence/absence analyses.

PCR was performed using 60 Vbeta and 13 Jbeta primers. Assay: immunoSEQ multiplex PCR; the TCRdb copy retains only in-frame clones and omits some. The repertoire consists of roughly 170,000 clones, with around 72% occurring once and the leading ten covering over 2.5%. Trimming removed 2 bases from V and 4 bases from J; junction bases left unmatched: 7. In germline, CDR1 is SGHAT, CDR2 FQNNGV. This CDR3 spans 15 amino acids. Details on this clone: Antigen specificity is unknown.

Input material: PBMCs. This TCR was recovered from a female donor in good health and CMV-seronegative. The chain links TRBV11-2 to TRBJ1-2; 7 nucleotides align to TRBD1. This chain's CDR3 is CASSLSQGGFYGYTF. The CDR3 coding sequence is TGTGCCAGCAGCTTAAGTCAGGGGGGATTCTATGGCTACACCTTC. The entire variable domain, with the rest obtained from reference TRBV11-2 and TRBJ1-2, is as follows: EAGVAQSPRYKIIEKRQSVAFWCNPISGHATLYWYQQILGQGPKLLIQFQNNGVVDDSQLPKDRFSAERLKGVDSTLKIQPAKLEDSAVYLCASSLSQGGFYGYTFGSGTRLTVV.